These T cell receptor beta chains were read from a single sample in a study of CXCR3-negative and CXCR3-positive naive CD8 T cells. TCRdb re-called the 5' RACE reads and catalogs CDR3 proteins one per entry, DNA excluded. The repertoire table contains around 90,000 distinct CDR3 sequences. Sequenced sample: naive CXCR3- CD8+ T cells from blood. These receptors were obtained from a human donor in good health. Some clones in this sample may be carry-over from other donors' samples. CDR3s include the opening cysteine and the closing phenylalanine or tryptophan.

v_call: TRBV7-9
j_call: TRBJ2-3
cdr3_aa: CASSFPADTQYF

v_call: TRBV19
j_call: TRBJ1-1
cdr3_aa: CASSMTGRNTEAFF

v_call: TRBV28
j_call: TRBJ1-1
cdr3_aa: CASSPPEGTEAFF

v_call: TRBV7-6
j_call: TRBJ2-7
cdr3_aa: CASSLLASPYEQYF

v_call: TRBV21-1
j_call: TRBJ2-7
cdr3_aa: CASSKVPPSGRTYEQYF

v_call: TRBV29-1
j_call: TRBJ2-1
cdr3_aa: CSVAAELGANEQFF

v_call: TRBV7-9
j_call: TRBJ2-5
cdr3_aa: CASSLASTQETQYF

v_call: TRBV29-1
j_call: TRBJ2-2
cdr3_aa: CSVVVAGGPGTGELFF

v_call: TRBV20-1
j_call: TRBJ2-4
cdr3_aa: CSARALKAEDASLNIQYF

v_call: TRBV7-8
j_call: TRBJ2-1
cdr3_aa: CASSSTGAYNEQFF

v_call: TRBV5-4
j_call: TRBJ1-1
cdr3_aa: CASSLNLNTEAFF

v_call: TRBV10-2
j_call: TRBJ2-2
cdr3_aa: CASSVPGDLTGELFF

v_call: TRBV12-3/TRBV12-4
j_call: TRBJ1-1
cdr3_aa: CASSTLFTEAFF

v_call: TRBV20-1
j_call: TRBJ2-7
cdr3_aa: CSASDKGGGLARSYEQYF

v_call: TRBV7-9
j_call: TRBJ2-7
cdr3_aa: CASSSGQAPYEQYF

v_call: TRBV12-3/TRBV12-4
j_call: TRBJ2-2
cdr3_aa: CASSASGGTGELFF

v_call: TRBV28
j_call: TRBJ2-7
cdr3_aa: CATGLGGGGQYF

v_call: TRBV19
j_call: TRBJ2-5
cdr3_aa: CASSIGTGVYETQYF

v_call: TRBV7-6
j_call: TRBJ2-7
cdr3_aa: CASSLSGGGIYEQYF

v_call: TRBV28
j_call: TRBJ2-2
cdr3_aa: CASSTGVYPPTNTGELFF

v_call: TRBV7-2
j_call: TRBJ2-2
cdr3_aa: CASCRVEAGELFF

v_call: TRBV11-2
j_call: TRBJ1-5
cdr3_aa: CASSLTTGVQPQHF

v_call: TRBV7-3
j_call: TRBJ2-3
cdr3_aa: CASSPMSSPDTQYF

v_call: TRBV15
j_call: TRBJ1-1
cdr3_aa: CATSRDPTGFLEAFF

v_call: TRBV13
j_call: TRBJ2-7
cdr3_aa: CASSSEGVSYEQYF

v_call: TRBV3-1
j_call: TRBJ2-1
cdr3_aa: CASSQVAGGAGESYNEQFF

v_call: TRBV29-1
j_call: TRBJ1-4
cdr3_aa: CSVPGSEKLFF

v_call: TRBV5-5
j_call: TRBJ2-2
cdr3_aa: CASSLEVAGSTGELFF

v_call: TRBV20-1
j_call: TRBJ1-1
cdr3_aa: CSARDLETEAFF

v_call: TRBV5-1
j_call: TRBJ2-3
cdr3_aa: CASSFGGLGTDTQYF

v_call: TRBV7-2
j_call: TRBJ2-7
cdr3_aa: CASSFTGSPSYEQYF

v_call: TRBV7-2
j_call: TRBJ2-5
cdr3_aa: CASSAQGGYETQYF

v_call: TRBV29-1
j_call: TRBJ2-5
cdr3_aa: CSVDPRGTVQETQYF

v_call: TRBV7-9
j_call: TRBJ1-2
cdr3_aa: CASSSSAHSANYGYTF

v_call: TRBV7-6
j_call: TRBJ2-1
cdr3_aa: CASSLVGIYNEQFF

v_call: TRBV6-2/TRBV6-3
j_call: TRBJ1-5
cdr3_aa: CASTPGEGDSNQPQHF

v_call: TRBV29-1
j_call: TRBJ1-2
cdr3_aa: CSVEALSPSLNYGYTF

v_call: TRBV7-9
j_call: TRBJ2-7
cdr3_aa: CASSFPSRGGYEQYF

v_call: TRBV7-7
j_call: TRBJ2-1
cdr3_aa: CASSLRANNEQFF

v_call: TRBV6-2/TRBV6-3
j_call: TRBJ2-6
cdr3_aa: CASSYSSGANVLTF

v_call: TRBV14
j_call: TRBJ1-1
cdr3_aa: CASSQYYHPNTEAFF

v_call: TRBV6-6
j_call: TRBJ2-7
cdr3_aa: CASSYVAEQYF

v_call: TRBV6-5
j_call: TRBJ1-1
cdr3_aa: CASGPRGSHTEAFF

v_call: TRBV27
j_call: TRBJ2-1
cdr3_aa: CASSLPGEEQFF

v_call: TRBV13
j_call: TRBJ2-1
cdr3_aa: CASSSRGQGFPKNYNEQFF